Listed below are T cell receptor beta chains from one sample, sequenced in a study of blood T cell repertoires in COVID-19. Here immunoSEQ multiplex PCR was the method, and the copy in TCRdb shows in-frame clones only, minus some. The data contain over 200,000 clones, 84% of them seen just once; the ten biggest clones take up under 2%. The sequenced material came from PBMCs or T cells enriched from blood (not recorded which). All receptors derive from a man between 60 and 75 years old who had recovered from COVID-19. The conserved cysteine and the conserved F or W are not part of the CDR3 here. The D gene is left open where the match is weak.

D: TRBD1
V: TRBV5-6
CDR3: ASSTGTGDGYGYT

D: -
V: TRBV5-4
CDR3: ASNLGGFSDTQY

D: TRBD1
V: TRBV18
CDR3: ASSSRDRMDGYT

D: TRBD1
V: TRBV9
CDR3: ASSTRDRAYEQF

D: TRBD2
V: TRBV6-1
CDR3: ASSEKSSGGRRETQY

D: -
V: TRBV3-1/TRBV3-2
CDR3: ASSRQAHEQY

D: TRBD1
V: TRBV7-2
CDR3: ASSLGPLDRANYGYT

D: TRBD1
V: TRBV5-1
CDR3: ASSIRGQDGYT

D: -
V: TRBV4-3
CDR3: ASSQETGTTDTQY

D: TRBD1
V: TRBV6-5
CDR3: ASSPGTGVVGELF

D: TRBD1
V: TRBV7-2
CDR3: ASSSRTGGGNSPLH

D: TRBD1
V: TRBV6-5
CDR3: ASRGTGGSTEAF

D: TRBD2
V: TRBV7-8
CDR3: ASSRSGGRTYEQY

D: -
V: TRBV19
CDR3: ASSTPRGTDEKLF

D: -
V: TRBV2
CDR3: ASRPYEGVGSNQPQH

D: TRBD1
V: TRBV2
CDR3: ASRYRGGGEKLF

D: -
V: TRBV21-1
CDR3: ASSSGTSGPNTGELF

D: -
V: TRBV7-9
CDR3: ASSLAVQGNYGYT

D: -
V: TRBV19
CDR3: ASSRQTDSGNTIY

D: TRBD2
V: TRBV24-1
CDR3: ATSGPVRGGHEDTQY

D: -
V: TRBV7-2
CDR3: ASSLNGGRNTDTQY

D: -
V: TRBV4-2
CDR3: ASSQDPLGGAVDTQY

D: TRBD1
V: TRBV11-3
CDR3: ASSPKDRGFEKLF

D: -
V: TRBV6-2/TRBV6-3
CDR3: ASSYRGAGGETQY

D: -
V: TRBV6-5
CDR3: ASSQGHNEQY

D: TRBD1
V: TRBV6-5
CDR3: ASSGQDNQPQH

D: -
V: TRBV5-4
CDR3: ASSLQGKTEAF

D: TRBD1
V: TRBV3-1/TRBV3-2
CDR3: ASSQGGGQGAGQPQH

D: -
V: TRBV4-1
CDR3: ASSQDSLGQGHGYT

D: TRBD1
V: TRBV5-6
CDR3: ASSFPGTEKYEQY

D: TRBD2
V: TRBV27
CDR3: ASSPRTSGGPRTTQY

D: TRBD1
V: TRBV29-1
CDR3: SVEVGTGIYT

D: TRBD2
V: TRBV11-2
CDR3: ASSFSGGVETQY

D: -
V: TRBV19
CDR3: ASSISVSSGNTIY

D: -
V: TRBV19
CDR3: ASSISVQGLSGYT

D: TRBD1
V: TRBV19
CDR3: ASKTQGANYGYT

D: -
V: TRBV6-1
CDR3: ASDSYNSPLH

D: TRBD1
V: TRBV18
CDR3: ASSPGTGTGVNQPQH

D: -
V: TRBV7-6
CDR3: ASSLMGSSYNEQF

D: -
V: TRBV7-2
CDR3: ASSIPDSLYGYT

D: TRBD1
V: TRBV11-1
CDR3: ASSAYGTGGRQY

D: -
V: TRBV5-1
CDR3: ASSSDSSTNTEAF

D: TRBD1
V: TRBV7-9
CDR3: ASSRRGQGENSPLH

D: -
V: TRBV25-1
CDR3: ASSPTATNEKLF

D: -
V: TRBV14
CDR3: ASSQDRFYGYT

D: -
V: TRBV5-8
CDR3: ASSPRGGLNYGYT

D: -
V: TRBV5-1
CDR3: ASSSFPRGTTYEQY

D: TRBD1
V: TRBV16
CDR3: ASSQLNTGTDDEKLF

D: -
V: TRBV6-2/TRBV6-3
CDR3: ASSLGAGRGDTQY

D: -
V: TRBV30
CDR3: AWSVTGYGYT

D: TRBD1
V: TRBV29-1
CDR3: SGSLDRVGSDTQY

D: -
V: TRBV30
CDR3: AWSMQAGNEQF

D: -
V: TRBV6-1
CDR3: ASSSLTGRSYEQY

D: -
V: TRBV19
CDR3: ATGDMGGDEKLF

D: TRBD2
V: TRBV29-1
CDR3: SALAGGYNEQF

D: -
V: TRBV7-9
CDR3: ASSWGQEAF

D: TRBD2
V: TRBV11-2
CDR3: ASSTSRGADTQY

D: TRBD1
V: TRBV29-1
CDR3: SAGQSHNEKLF

D: -
V: TRBV18
CDR3: ASSPRVAGSSYEQY